The 27 T cell receptor beta chains reported below all come from one sample, sequenced in a study of metastatic and nonmetastatic thyroid tumors. Not a single patient had been given any form of treatment at any point before undergoing thyroid surgery. TCRdb reassembled clones from the PCR reads with MiXCR. The table records tens of thousands of clones, 20% to 25% of them present only once. The specimen was tumor tissue. Receptor source: a female donor with papillary thyroid cancer or a benign thyroid nodule (not recorded which). Some clones in this sample may be carry-over from other donors' samples.

This clone was picked up a small number of times. The V gene is TRBV28, the J gene TRBJ2-2; 7 nucleotides agree with TRBD2. This CDR3 spans 15 amino acids. The J segment lost 1 base and the V segment lost 3 bases, leaving 2 bases of the junction unmatched. The germline V gene encodes CDR1 MDHEN and CDR2 SYDVKM. CDR3 DNA sequence: TGTGCCAGCAGTTTGCCTAGCGGGAACACCGGGGAGCTGTTTTTT. Amino acid sequence: CASSLPSGNTGELFF. Full variable domain (remainder filled in from reference TRBV28 and TRBJ2-2): DVKVTQSSRYLVKRTGEKVFLECVQDMDHENMFWYRQDPGLGLRLIYFSYDVKMKEKGDIPEGYSVSREKKERFSLILESASTNQTSMYLCASSLPSGNTGELFFGEGSRLTVL.

There are many counts of this clone. The rearrangement uses TRBV27 and TRBJ2-1, with 7 bases fitting TRBD2. J was trimmed by 6 bases and V by 6 bases; bases with no gene match: 17. In germline, CDR1 is MNHEY, CDR2 SMNVEV (reference sequence). CDR3 length: 17 residues. In DNA form, the CDR3 reads TGTGCCAGCAGAATCCGCAGTGGGGAGGGTGGGCTCAATGAGCAGTTCTTC. It yields the protein CASRIRSGEGGLNEQFF.

The V and J genes are TRBV3-1 and TRBJ1-6; a possible D gene is TRBD1 (5 bases). V gave up 4 bases and J gave up 9 bases, with 16 bases separating them. Germline V lookup: CDR1 LGHDT, CDR2 YNNKEL (reference sequence). The CDR3 extends over 15 amino acids. The CDR3 nucleotides read TGTGCCAGCAGCCCGCCGGAGGGACTGGCTTCACCCCTCCACTTT. Its protein is CASSPPEGLASPLHF.

This clone was seen a handful of times. This chain joins TRBV29-1 and TRBJ2-2; TRBD1 matches 9 bases. The germline V gene encodes CDR1 SQVTM and CDR2 ANQGSEA. The J segment lost 4 bases and the V segment lost 3 bases, leaving 3 bases of the junction unmatched. This CDR3 has 14 amino acids. The CDR3 loop is CSVERTGATGELFF. The DNA of the CDR3 is TGCAGCGTTGAGAGGACAGGGGCCACCGGGGAGCTGTTTTTT.

This clone was found many times. Distinct nucleotide sequences in the sample also encode this CDR3. The chain links TRBV7-6 to TRBJ1-1; D unclear. The ends were cut back, 5 bases at V and 1 base at J, with 11 bases in the middle. The CDR3 covers 14 residues. CDR1 is SGHVS, CDR2 FNYEAQ, per germline. The CDR3 DNA is TGTGCCAGCAGCCAAGAAACGGGGAACACTGAAGCTTTCTTT. Amino acid sequence: CASSQETGNTEAFF.

This clone was counted between two and nine times. The genes are TRBV20-1 and TRBJ1-2; tentatively, D is TRBD1 (5 bases). The CDR3 is 14 residues long. Trimming took off 1 base at V and 2 bases at J, with 11 bases between the two ends. Per germline, CDR1 DFQATT and CDR2 SNEGSKA (reference sequence). This CDR3 reads CSARVPSGNYGYTF. In DNA form, the CDR3 reads TGCAGTGCTAGAGTCCCATCAGGGAACTATGGCTACACCTTC.

This clone showed up many times. This chain connects TRBV25-1 to TRBJ2-5; the D is unclear. Germline lookup yields CDR1 MGHDK and CDR2 SYGVNS. V lost 5 bases, J lost 3 bases, and 25 bases lay in between. This CDR3 has 18 amino acids. CDR3 DNA: TGTGCCAGCAGTACCCAAGTTGGGCGAGGCGGTACAAAAGAGACCCAGTACTTC. Residues: CASSTQVGRGGTKETQYF.

The chain carries TRBV25-1 and TRBJ2-4; D call uncertain. Per germline, CDR1 MGHDK and CDR2 SYGVNS. This CDR3 region has 14 residues. Between the trimmed V and J ends, which lost 2 bases and 5 bases, there was a span of 10 bases. In DNA form, the CDR3 reads TGTGCCAGCAGTGAAGAAGCCCGGGAAAACATTCAGTACTTC. It specifies CASSEEARENIQYF.

The rearrangement uses TRBV11-2 and TRBJ1-6, with 9 bases identical to TRBD1. Losses at the gene ends were 3 bases for V and 8 bases for J; bases not matched to a gene: 8. CDR3 size: 16 residues. Per the germline V gene, CDR1 is SGHAT and CDR2 is FQNNGV. CDR3 residues: CASSLTGGQGHSPLHF. The CDR3 nucleotides are TGTGCCAGCAGCTTGACGGGGGGACAGGGCCATTCACCCCTCCACTTT.

This clone has just a few counts. The rearrangement uses TRBV10-1 and TRBJ2-1, with a possible D match to TRBD2 (6 bases). The CDR3 contains 14 residues. The germline V gene has CDR1 WNHNN and CDR2 SYGVQD (reference sequence). The V end was cut by 4 bases, the J end by 2 bases, with 9 bases between. CDR3 DNA sequence: TGCGCCAGCAGTGGGGGGGATACCTACAATGAGCAGTTCTTC. This codes for CASSGGDTYNEQFF.

The rearrangement uses TRBV20-1 and TRBJ2-7; D possibly corresponds to TRBD1 (5 bases). The CDR3 sequence is 15 residues long. CDR1 and CDR2 from the germline V gene are DFQATT and SNEGSKA (reference sequence). Trimming shortened V by 0 bases and J by 2 bases, and 14 bases separated the two germline ends. The DNA of the CDR3 is TGCAGTGCTAGAGATTTGATAAGGGGTGCCTACGAGCAGTACTTC. Its protein product is CSARDLIRGAYEQYF.

This clone was found many times. CDR3 amino acids: CASSDQVTNNSPLHF. The CDR3 DNA reads TGTGCCAGCAGTGACCAGGTCACAAACAATTCACCCCTCCACTTT. J is TRBJ1-6 and V is TRBV6-1, with unresolved D. Germline assignment: CDR1 MNHNS and CDR2 SASEGT. Trimming cost V 3 bases and J 7 bases, with 13 bases left between them. CDR3 length equals 15 residues.

This clone has at least ten counts. J is TRBJ2-5 and V is TRBV7-8; D possibly matches TRBD1 or TRBD2 (6 bases each). This CDR3 has 17 amino acids. Trimming removed 1 base from V and 2 bases from J, with 17 bases in between. The germline gives CDR1 SGHVS, CDR2 FQNEAQ. CDR3 sequence (DNA): TGTGCCAGCAGCTTAGGGGGACTGACAGGTATTCAAGAGACCCAGTACTTC. Amino acids: CASSLGGLTGIQETQYF.

This clone was seen at least ten times. V is TRBV19 and J is TRBJ1-1, with D possibly TRBD1 on 5 matching bases. The CDR3 has 15 residues. Germline values: CDR1 LNHDA, CDR2 SQIVND (reference sequence). Between the trimmed V and J ends, which lost 3 bases and 4 bases, there was a span of 15 bases. The CDR3, as DNA: TGTGCCAGTAGTATTTTCCCCACGGGGGGCACTGAAGCTTTCTTT. It encodes CASSIFPTGGTEAFF.

At least ten counts were recorded for this clone. CDR3 sequence reads: CASSQAPGTTTDTQYF. The CDR3 DNA is TGCGCCAGCAGCCAAGCCCCCGGGACTACGACAGATACGCAGTATTTT. V is TRBV4-1 and J is TRBJ2-3; 7 bases are shared with TRBD2. V trimming: 1 base; J trimming: 3 bases; junction bases outside the gene matches: 7. This CDR3 is built from 16 residues. CDR1 and CDR2 from the germline V gene are MGHRA and YSYEKL.

The V call is TRBV7-9, the J call TRBJ2-7; 8 bases fit TRBD2. The J segment lost 4 bases and the V segment lost 2 bases, leaving 4 bases of the junction unmatched. The CDR3 loop spans 14 amino acids. Looked up from germline, CDR1 is SEHNR and CDR2 is FQNEAQ (reference sequence). The CDR3 loop is CASSLKTSDYEQYF. The DNA of the CDR3 is TGTGCCAGCAGCTTAAAGACTAGCGATTACGAGCAGTACTTC. The full variable domain, with the rest looked up from reference TRBV7-9 and TRBJ2-7, is DTGVSQNPRHKITKRGQNVTFRCDPISEHNRLYWYRQTLGQGPEFLTYFQNEAQLEKSRLLSDRFSAERPKGSFSTLEIQRTEQGDSAMYLCASSLKTSDYEQYFGPGTRLTVT.

The chain recombines TRBV28 with TRBJ2-7; 10 bases are shared with TRBD1. Germline V gene sequence: CDR1 MDHEN, CDR2 SYDVKM. The CDR3 is made up of 16 amino acids. The V segment lost 5 bases and the J segment 4 bases; nucleotides outside the gene matches: 11. The DNA for the CDR3 is TGTGCCAGCAGTCTTAGGACAGGGGGAGGTTCTTACGAGCAGTACTTC. Protein: CASSLRTGGGSYEQYF.

This chain uses TRBV24-1 with TRBJ2-7; a weak D match, TRBD1 (5 bases). The CDR3 runs 14 residues. V lost 4 bases, J lost 4 bases, and 13 bases lay in between. The germline V gene encodes CDR1 KGHDR and CDR2 SFDVKD. The CDR3 sequence is CATSDRQLPYEQYF. The CDR3 nucleotides are TGTGCCACCAGTGACAGACAGCTCCCTTACGAGCAGTACTTC.

This clone came up many times. The chain combines TRBV20-1 with TRBJ1-2, with D hard to call. With 6 bases removed from V and 4 bases from J, the gap between germline ends came to 27 bases. The CDR3 sequence is 17 residues long. CDR1 and CDR2 from the germline V gene are DFQATT and SNEGSKA (reference sequence). DNA for the CDR3: TGCAGTGCCCCGCCGGGATCTGCGGCGGCCGAATCCTATGGCTACACCTTC. Its protein is CSAPPGSAAAESYGYTF.

This chain joins TRBV5-5 and TRBJ1-3; the D is unclear. Germline values: CDR1 SGHKS, CDR2 YYEKEE (reference sequence). CDR3 length equals 14 residues. The V gene lost 2 bases and the J gene lost 2 bases, with 8 bases spanning the gap. The CDR3 loop is CASSFSGTGNTIYF. The CDR3 DNA reads TGTGCCAGCAGCTTTTCTGGGACTGGAAACACCATATATTTT.

This clone has a handful of counts. The V and J genes are TRBV10-3 and TRBJ1-2, with D possibly being TRBD1 (5 bases). Germline V gene sequence: CDR1 ENHRY, CDR2 SYGVKD. The CDR3 runs 14 residues. With 7 bases removed from V and 7 bases from J, the gap between germline ends came to 19 bases. This chain's CDR3 is CAIMVGDSRGGYTF. The DNA of the CDR3 is TGTGCCATCATGGTCGGAGACAGCAGAGGTGGCTACACCTTC.

This clone turned up a few times. CDR3 loop: CASSQGELAGRDEQYF. The CDR3 coding sequence is TGTGCCAGCAGCCAAGGAGAGCTAGCGGGACGGGACGAGCAGTACTTC. The gene calls are TRBV3-1 and TRBJ2-7; 9 bases align to TRBD2. CDR1 and CDR2 from the germline V gene are LGHDT and YNNKEL (reference sequence). J was trimmed by 5 bases and V by 1 base; bases with no gene match: 9. The CDR3 runs to 16 residues.

V gene TRBV2 combines with J gene TRBJ2-1, with 9 bases matching TRBD2. The J segment lost 12 bases and the V segment lost 5 bases, leaving 17 bases of the junction unmatched. The CDR3 sequence is 16 residues long. Germline assignment: CDR1 SNHLY and CDR2 FYNNEI. DNA for the CDR3: TGTGCCAGCAGTCGCCGACTAGCGGTGGTCATCTGGGGGCAGTTCTTC. Amino acids: CASSRRLAVVIWGQFF.

In regard to this clone: Since a much larger clone is just one base distant, this may be a read error. The genes are TRBV12-3 or TRBV12-4 and TRBJ2-3; 8 bases are a match to TRBD2. The CDR3 length is 14 residues. V was pared by 4 bases and J by 6 bases, with 6 bases of the junction left unmatched. The CDR3 sequence: CASSYSGVGDTQYF. CDR3 bases: TGTGCCAGCAGTTATAGCGGGGTGGGGGATACGCAGTATTTT.

On this clone itself: Germline and junction disagree at one end, which may indicate a read error. The genes are TRBV7-9 and TRBJ1-1, with unresolved D. Per the germline V gene, CDR1 is SEHNR and CDR2 is FQNEAQ (reference sequence). This CDR3 has 11 residues. The CDR3 here is CTSSPNTEAFF. The CDR3 DNA reads as TGTACCAGCAGCCCTAACACTGAAGCTTTCTTT.

This sequence joins TRBV28 and TRBJ2-3, with D tentatively TRBD2 (6 bases). Germline CDR1 is MDHEN and CDR2 is SYDVKM. The V end lost 5 bases, the J end lost 1 base, and 13 bases lay between the germline ends. The CDR3 length is 15 residues. In nucleotides, the CDR3 is TGTGCCAGCAGTGTAGGAGGGGACGGCACAGATACGCAGTATTTT. Translated: CASSVGGDGTDTQYF.

This clone was found a few times. The rearrangement links TRBV5-1 to TRBJ1-2, with D perhaps matching TRBD1 (5 bases). Germline V gene data show CDR1 as SGHRS and CDR2 as YFSETQ. This CDR3 has 15 amino acids. With 7 bases removed from V and 1 base from J, the gap between germline ends came to 17 bases. CDR3 sequence (DNA): TGCGCCAGCCGTCCTTGGGGTCAGGGTAACTATGGCTACACCTTC. This encodes CASRPWGQGNYGYTF.